These T cell receptor beta chains were read from a single sample in a study of Ad26.COV2.S vaccination and SARS-CoV-2 variants. Measured with immunoSEQ multiplex PCR; TCRdb has only the in-frame clones, and not every one. Of roughly 380,000 clones detected, approximately 88% appear once; the ten largest clones hold 3.6%. The input for sequencing was peripheral blood, taken in a trial of Ad26.COV2.S vaccine versus placebo. These receptors originate from a person aged 18-65 years who received the Ad26.COV2.S COVID-19 vaccine or a placebo. Each CDR3 is given with its conserved first and last residue. The D gene is left open where the match is weak. Size is omitted from some rows. Given values are once, few, many or a class for expanded clones.

CDR3 protein	CDR3 DNA	D gene	J gene	V gene	clone size
CASSSTSGGTNQETQYF	TGTGCCAGCAGCTCGACTAGCGGGGGGACCAACCAAGAGACCCAGTACTTC	TRBD2	TRBJ2-5	TRBV5-4	few
CASRDRVHTGELFF	TGTGCCAGCAGGGACAGGGTCCACACCGGGGAGCTGTTTTTT	TRBD1	TRBJ2-2	TRBV6-5	.
CASSERFWALF	TGTGCCAGCAGTGAAAGGTTTTGGGCCCTCTTT	.	TRBJ1-5	TRBV6-1	once
CASSLTGYGYTF	TGTGCCAGCAGTTTAACAGGGTATGGCTACACCTTC	.	TRBJ1-2	TRBV12-3/TRBV12-4	.
CASSSGGPDGELFF	TGTGCCAGCAGCTCGGGGGGGCCGGACGGGGAGCTGTTTTTT	TRBD2	TRBJ2-2	TRBV7-8	.
CASSPTSGAGETQYF	TGTGCCAGCAGCCCGACTTCCGGGGCCGGGGAGACCCAGTACTTC	.	TRBJ2-5	TRBV7-2	.
CATSRSRTSGTQETQYF	TGTGCCACCAGCAGATCCAGGACTAGCGGGACCCAAGAGACCCAGTACTTC	TRBD2	TRBJ2-5	TRBV15	.
CASSLGTSGVPRRTYEQYF	TGTGCCAGCAGTCTAGGGACTAGCGGGGTCCCACGCCGAACCTACGAGCAGTACTTC	TRBD2	TRBJ2-7	TRBV28	.
CASSYSIGRGYEQYF	TGTGCCAGCAGTTACTCGATAGGGAGGGGCTACGAGCAGTACTTC	TRBD2	TRBJ2-7	TRBV6-6	.
CASMANRAGVYGYTF	TGTGCCAGTATGGCTAACAGGGCAGGAGTTTATGGCTACACCTTC	.	TRBJ1-2	TRBV19	.
CASSYSFSNQPQHF	TGTGCCAGCAGTTACTCCTTTAGCAATCAGCCCCAGCATTTT	.	TRBJ1-5	TRBV6-2/TRBV6-3	.
CASSSVALGRNNQPQHF	TGTGCCAGCAGTTCAGTCGCTTTAGGACGGAACAATCAGCCCCAGCATTTT	.	TRBJ1-5	TRBV28	.
CASAPGVNSGNTIYF	TGTGCCAGCGCCCCAGGGGTTAACTCTGGAAACACCATATATTTT	.	TRBJ1-3	TRBV6-5	.